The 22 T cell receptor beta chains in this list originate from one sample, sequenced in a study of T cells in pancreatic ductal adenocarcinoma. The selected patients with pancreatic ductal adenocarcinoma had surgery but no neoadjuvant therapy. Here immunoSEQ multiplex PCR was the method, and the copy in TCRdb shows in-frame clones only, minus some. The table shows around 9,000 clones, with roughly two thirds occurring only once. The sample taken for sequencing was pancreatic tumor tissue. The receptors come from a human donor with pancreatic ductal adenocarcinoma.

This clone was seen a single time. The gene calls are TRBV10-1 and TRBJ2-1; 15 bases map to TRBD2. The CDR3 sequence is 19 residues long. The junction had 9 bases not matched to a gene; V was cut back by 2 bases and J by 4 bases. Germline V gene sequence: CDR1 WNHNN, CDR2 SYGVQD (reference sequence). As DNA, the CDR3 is TGCGCCAGCAGTGAGGCGGGACTAGCGGGGGGCCAAACTTACAATGAGCAGTTCTTC. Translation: CASSEAGLAGGQTYNEQFF.

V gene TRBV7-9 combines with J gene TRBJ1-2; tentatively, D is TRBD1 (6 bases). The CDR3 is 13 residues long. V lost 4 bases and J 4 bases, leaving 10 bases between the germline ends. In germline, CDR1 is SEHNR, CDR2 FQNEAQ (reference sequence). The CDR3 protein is CASSSGTPYGYTF. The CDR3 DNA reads TGTGCCAGCAGCTCCGGGACACCCTATGGCTACACCTTC.

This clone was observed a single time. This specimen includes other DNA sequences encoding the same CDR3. The DNA of the CDR3 is TGCGCCAGCAGCTTGGTAAGCGGGGGCACTGAAGCTTTCTTT. This encodes CASSLVSGGTEAFF. The rearrangement uses TRBV5-1 and TRBJ1-1, with D possibly TRBD1 on 5 matching bases. The CDR3 has 14 amino acids. Germline CDR1 is SGHRS and CDR2 is YFSETQ. The V end lost 0 bases, the J end lost 4 bases, and 10 bases lay between the germline ends.

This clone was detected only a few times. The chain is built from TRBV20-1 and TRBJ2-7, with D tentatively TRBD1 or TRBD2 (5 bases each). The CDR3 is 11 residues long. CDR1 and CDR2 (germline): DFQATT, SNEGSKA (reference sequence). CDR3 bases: TGCAGCGGGGCGGAAACCTACGAGCAGTACTTC. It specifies CSGAETYEQYF.

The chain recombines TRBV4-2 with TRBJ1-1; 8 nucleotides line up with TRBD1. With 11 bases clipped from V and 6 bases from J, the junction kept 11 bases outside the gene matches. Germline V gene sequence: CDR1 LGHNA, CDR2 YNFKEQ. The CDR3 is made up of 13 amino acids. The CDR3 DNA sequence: TGTGCCGTTCAGGGGGCAGTGTCCCCTGAAGCTTTCTTT. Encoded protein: CAVQGAVSPEAFF.

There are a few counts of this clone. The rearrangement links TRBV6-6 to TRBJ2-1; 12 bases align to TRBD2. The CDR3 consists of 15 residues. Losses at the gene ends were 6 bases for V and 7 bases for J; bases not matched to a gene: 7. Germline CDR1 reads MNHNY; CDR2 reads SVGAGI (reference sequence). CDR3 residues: CASRDLAGGRNEQFF. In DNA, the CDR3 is TGTGCCAGCAGAGACCTAGCGGGAGGGCGGAATGAGCAGTTCTTC.

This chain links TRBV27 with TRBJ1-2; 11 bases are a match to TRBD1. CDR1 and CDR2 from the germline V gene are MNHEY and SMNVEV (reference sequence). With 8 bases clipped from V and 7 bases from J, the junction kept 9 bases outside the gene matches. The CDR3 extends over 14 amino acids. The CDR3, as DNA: TGTGCCAGCGCATCCCGGGACAGGGGGTTTGGCTACACCTTC. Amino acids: CASASRDRGFGYTF.

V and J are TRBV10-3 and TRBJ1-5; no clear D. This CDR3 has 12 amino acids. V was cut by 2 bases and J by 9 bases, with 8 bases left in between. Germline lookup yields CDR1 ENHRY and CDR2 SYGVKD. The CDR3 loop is CAISEGIAPQHF. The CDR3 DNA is TGTGCCATCAGTGAGGGGATAGCGCCCCAGCATTTT.

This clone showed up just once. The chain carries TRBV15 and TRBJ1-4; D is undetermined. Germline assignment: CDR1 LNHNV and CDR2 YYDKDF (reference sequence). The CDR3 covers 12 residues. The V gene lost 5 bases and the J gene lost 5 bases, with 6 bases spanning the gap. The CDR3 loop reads CATSSLNEKLFF. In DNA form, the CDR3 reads TGTGCCACCAGCTCCCTAAATGAAAAACTGTTTTTT.

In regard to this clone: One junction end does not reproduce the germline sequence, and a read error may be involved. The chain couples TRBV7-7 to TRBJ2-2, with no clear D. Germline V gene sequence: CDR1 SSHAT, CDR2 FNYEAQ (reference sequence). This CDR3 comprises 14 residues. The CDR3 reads CASSLAVNTGELFF. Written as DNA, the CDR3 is TGTGCTAGCAGCTTAGCAGTTAACACCGGGGAGCTGTTTTTT. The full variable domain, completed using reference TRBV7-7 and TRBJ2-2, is GAGVSQSPRYKVTKRGQDVTLRCDPISSHATLYWYQQALGQGPEFLTYFNYEAQPDKSGLPSDRFSAERPEGSISTLTIQRTEQRDSAMYRCASSLAVNTGELFFGEGSRLTVL.

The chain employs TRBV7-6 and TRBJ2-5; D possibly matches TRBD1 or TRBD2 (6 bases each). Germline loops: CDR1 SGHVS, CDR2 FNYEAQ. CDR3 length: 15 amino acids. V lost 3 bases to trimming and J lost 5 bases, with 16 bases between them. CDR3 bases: TGTGCCAGCAGCTTTTCCAACCGGGGGCCGGAGACCCAGTACTTC. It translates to CASSFSNRGPETQYF.

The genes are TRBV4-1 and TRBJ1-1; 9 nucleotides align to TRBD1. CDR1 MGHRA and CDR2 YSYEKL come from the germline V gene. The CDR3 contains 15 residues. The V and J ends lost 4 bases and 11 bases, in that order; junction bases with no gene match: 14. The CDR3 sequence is CASSRGQGTPVGAFF. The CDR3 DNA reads TGCGCCAGCAGCCGCGGACAGGGGACCCCAGTTGGGGCTTTCTTT.

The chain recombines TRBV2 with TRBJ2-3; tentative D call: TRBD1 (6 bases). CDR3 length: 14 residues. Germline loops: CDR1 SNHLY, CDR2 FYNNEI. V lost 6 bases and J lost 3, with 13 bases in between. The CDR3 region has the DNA TGTGCCAGCAGCTTTAAAACAGGGACAGATACGCAGTATTTT. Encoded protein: CASSFKTGTDTQYF.

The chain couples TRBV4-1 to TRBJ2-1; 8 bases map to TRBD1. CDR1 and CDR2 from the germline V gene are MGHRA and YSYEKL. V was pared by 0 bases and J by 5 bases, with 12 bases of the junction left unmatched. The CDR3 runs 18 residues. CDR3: CASSQEIGPTGGNNEQFF. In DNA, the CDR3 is TGCGCCAGCAGCCAAGAGATTGGACCCACAGGGGGAAACAATGAGCAGTTCTTC.

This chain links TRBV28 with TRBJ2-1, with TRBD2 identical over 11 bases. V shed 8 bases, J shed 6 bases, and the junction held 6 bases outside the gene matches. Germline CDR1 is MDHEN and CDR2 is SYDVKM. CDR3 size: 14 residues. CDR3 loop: CASRRLAGSNEQFF. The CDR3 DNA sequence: TGTGCCAGCCGACGACTAGCGGGAAGCAATGAGCAGTTCTTC.

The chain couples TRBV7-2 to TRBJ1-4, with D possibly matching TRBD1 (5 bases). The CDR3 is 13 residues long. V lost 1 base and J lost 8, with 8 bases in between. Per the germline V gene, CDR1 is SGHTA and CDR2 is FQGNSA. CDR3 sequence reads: CASSLGGGEKLFF. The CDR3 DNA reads TGTGCCAGCAGCTTAGGTGGGGGGGAAAAACTGTTTTTT.

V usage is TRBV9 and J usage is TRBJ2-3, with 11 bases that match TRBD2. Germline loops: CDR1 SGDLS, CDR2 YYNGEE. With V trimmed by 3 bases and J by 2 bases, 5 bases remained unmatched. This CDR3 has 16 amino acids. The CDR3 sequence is CASSGGTSGLTDTQYF. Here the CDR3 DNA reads TGTGCCAGCAGCGGTGGGACTAGCGGACTCACAGATACGCAGTATTTT.

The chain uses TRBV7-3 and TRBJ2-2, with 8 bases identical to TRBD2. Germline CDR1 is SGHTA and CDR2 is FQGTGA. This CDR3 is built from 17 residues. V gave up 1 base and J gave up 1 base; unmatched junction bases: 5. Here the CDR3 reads CASSLRGLALNTGELFF. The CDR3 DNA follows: TGTGCCAGCAGCTTAAGAGGACTAGCCCTGAACACCGGGGAGCTGTTTTTT. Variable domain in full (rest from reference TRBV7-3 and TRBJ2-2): GAGVSQTPSNKVTEKGKYVELRCDPISGHTALYWYRQSLGQGPEFLIYFQGTGAADDSGLPNDRFFAVRPEGSVSTLKIQRTERGDSAVYLCASSLRGLALNTGELFFGEGSRLTVL.

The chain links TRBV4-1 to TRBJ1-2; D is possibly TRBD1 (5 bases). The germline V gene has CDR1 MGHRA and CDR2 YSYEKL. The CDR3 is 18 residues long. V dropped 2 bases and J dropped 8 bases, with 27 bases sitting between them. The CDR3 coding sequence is TGCGCCAGCAGCCAACTCCGGGGTTTGGCGGGTAGACAGTACGGCTACACCTTC. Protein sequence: CASSQLRGLAGRQYGYTF.

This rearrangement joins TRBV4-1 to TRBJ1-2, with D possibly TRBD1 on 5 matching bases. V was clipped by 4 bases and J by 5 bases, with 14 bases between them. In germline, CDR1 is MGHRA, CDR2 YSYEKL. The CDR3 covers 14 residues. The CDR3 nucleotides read TGCGCCAGCAGCCCCGCAGGGACTGAATATGGCTACACCTTC. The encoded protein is CASSPAGTEYGYTF.

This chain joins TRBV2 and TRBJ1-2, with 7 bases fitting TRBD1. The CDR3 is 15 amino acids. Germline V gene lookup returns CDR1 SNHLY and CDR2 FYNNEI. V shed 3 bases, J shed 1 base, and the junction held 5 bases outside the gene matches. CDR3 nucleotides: TGTGCCAGCAGTGACGAGGACAGGTTTAACTATGGCTACACCTTC. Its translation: CASSDEDRFNYGYTF.

This chain's CDR3 is CASSGLAGYNEQFF. The CDR3 DNA reads as TGTGCCAGCAGCGGGCTAGCGGGCTACAATGAGCAGTTCTTC. The chain has TRBV9 and TRBJ2-1; 8 bases line up with TRBD2. Trimming took 3 bases from V and 3 from J; bases not matched to a gene: 2. Germline CDR1 SGDLS, CDR2 YYNGEE. The CDR3 loop spans 14 amino acids.